This paragraph reports one T cell receptor beta chain. Its antigen is as yet unknown. The data stem from a study of blood T cells in healthy people across ages. Study-level results: Researchers judged that diversity estimates from one million T cells fell short of true values.

The CDR3 is made up of 17 amino acids. Germline values: CDR1 SGHDN, CDR2 FVKESK. V lost 1 base and J 4 bases, leaving 17 bases between the germline ends. Combining a sample-barcoded 5' primer with a J-beta primer mix, a second PCR ran for roughly 6 to 11 cycles. Via MiXCR, TCRdb re-called the 5' RACE reads, giving one row per CDR3 protein. The sample carries around 1,900,000 distinct CDR3 sequences, around 42% recorded once. The sample was blood. This receptor was identified in a human donor in good health. This chain connects TRBV14 to TRBJ2-1, with D uncertain. The CDR3 region is CASSQVGKGKYYNEQFF. CDR3 DNA: TGTGCCAGCAGCCAAGTAGGGAAAGGCAAATATTACAATGAGCAGTTCTTC.